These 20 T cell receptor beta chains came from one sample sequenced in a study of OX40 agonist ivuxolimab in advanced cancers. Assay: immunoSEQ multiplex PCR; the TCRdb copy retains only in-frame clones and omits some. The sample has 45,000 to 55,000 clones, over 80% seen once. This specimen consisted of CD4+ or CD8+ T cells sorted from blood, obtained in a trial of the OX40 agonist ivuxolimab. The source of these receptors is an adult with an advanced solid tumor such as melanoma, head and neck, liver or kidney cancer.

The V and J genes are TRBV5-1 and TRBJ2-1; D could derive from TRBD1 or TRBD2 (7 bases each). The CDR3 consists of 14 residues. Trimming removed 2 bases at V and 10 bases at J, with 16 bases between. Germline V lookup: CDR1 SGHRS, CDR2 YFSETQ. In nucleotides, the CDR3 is TGCGCCAGCAGCTTCGGTCAGGGGGGGCGCGAGCAGTTCTTC. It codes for CASSFGQGGREQFF.

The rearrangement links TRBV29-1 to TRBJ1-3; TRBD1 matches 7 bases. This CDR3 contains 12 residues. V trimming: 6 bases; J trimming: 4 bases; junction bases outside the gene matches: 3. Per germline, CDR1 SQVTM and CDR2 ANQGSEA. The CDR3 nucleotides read TGCAGCGTACGGACAGGAGGAAACACCATATATTTT. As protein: CSVRTGGNTIYF. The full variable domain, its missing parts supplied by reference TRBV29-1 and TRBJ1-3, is SAVISQKPSRDICQRGTSLTIQCQVDSQVTMMFWYRQQPGQSLTLIATANQGSEATYESGFVIDKFPISRPNLTFSTLTVSNMSPEDSSIYLCSVRTGGNTIYFGEGSWLTVV.

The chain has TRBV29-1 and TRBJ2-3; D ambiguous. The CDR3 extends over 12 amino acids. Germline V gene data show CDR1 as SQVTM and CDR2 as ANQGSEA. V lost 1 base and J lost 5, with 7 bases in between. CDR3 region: CSVEAVVDTQYF. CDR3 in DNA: TGCAGCGTTGAAGCAGTGGTAGATACGCAGTATTTT.

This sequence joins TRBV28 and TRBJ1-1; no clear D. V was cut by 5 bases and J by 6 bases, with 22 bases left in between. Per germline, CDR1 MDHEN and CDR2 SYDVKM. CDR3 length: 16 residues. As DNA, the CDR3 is TGTGCCAGCAGTCCCTCGATGGGAGGGAAGGGCGCTGAAGCTTTCTTT. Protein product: CASSPSMGGKGAEAFF.

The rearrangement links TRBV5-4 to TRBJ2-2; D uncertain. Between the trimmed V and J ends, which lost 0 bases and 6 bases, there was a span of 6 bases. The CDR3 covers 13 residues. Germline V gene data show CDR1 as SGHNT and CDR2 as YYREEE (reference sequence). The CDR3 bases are TGTGCCAGCAGCTTGGATAATCCCGGGGAGCTGTTTTTT. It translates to CASSLDNPGELFF.

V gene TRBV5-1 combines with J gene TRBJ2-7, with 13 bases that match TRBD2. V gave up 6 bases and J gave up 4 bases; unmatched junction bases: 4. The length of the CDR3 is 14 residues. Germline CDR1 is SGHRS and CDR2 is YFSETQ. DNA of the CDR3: TGCGCCAGCACCGAGACTAGCGGGGGGTACGAGCAGTACTTC. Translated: CASTETSGGYEQYF.

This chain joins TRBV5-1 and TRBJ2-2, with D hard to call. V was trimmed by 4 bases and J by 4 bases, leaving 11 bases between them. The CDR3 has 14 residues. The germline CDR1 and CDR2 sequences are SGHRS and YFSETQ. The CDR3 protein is CASSQEGSTGELFF. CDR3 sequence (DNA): TGCGCCAGCAGCCAAGAAGGGTCCACCGGGGAGCTGTTTTTT.

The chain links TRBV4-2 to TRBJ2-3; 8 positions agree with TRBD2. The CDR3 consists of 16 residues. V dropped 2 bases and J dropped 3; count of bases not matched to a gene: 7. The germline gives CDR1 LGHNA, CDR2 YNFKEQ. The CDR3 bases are TGTGCCAGCAGCCAATCAGTCGGGGGGGCAACAGATACGCAGTATTTT. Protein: CASSQSVGGATDTQYF.

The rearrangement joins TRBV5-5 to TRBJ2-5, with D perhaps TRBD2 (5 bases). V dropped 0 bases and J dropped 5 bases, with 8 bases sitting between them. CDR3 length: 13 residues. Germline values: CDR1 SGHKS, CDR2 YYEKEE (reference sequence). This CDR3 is CASSLVGEETQYF. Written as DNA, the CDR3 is TGTGCCAGCAGCTTGGTCGGGGAGGAGACCCAGTACTTC.

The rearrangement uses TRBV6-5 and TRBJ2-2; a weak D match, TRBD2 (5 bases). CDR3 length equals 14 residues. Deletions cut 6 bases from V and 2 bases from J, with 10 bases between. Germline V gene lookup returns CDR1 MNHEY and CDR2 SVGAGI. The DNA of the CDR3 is TGTGCCAGCAGATTAGACTACAACACCGGGGAGCTGTTTTTT. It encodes CASRLDYNTGELFF.

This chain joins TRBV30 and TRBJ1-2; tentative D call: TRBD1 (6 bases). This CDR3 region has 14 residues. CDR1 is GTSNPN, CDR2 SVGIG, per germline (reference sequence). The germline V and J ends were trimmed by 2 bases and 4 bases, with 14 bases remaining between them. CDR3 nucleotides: TGTGCCTGGAGTCGAGAGGGGGAGGGCTATGGCTACACCTTC. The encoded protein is CAWSREGEGYGYTF.

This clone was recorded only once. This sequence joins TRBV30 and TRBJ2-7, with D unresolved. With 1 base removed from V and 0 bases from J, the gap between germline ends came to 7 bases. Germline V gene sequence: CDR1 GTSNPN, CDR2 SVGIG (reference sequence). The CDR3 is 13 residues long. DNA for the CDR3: TGTGCCTGGAGTGCTGCAATCTCCTACGAGCAGTACTTC. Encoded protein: CAWSAAISYEQYF.

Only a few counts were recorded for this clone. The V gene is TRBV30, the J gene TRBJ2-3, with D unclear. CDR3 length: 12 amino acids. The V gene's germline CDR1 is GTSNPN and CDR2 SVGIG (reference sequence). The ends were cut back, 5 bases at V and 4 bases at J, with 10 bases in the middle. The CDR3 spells CAWGRLADTQYF. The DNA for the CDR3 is TGTGCCTGGGGACGATTGGCAGATACGCAGTATTTT.

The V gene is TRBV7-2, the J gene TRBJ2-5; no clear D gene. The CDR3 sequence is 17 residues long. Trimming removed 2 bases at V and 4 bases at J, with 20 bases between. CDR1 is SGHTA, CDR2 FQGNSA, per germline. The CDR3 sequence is CASSLRSGWAVGETQYF. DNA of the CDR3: TGTGCCAGCAGCTTACGGTCTGGCTGGGCGGTGGGAGAGACCCAGTACTTC.

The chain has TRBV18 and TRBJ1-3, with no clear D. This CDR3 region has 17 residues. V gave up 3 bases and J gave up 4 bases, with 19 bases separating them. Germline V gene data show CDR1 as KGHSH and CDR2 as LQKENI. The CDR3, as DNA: TGTGCCAGCTCACCTAATCACACCGTGAAGGTAGGAAACACCATATATTTT. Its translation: CASSPNHTVKVGNTIYF.

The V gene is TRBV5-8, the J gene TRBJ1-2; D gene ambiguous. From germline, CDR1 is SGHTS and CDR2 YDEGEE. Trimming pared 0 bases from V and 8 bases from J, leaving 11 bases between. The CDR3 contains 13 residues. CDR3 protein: CASSLAGMEGYTF. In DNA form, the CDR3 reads TGTGCCAGCAGCTTGGCTGGGATGGAAGGCTACACCTTC.

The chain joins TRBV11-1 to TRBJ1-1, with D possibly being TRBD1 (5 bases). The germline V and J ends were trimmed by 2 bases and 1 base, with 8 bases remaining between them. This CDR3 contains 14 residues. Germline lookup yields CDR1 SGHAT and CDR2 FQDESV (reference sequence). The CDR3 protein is CASSLPGRNTEAFF. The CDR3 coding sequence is TGTGCCAGCAGCTTACCAGGGCGGAACACTGAAGCTTTCTTT.

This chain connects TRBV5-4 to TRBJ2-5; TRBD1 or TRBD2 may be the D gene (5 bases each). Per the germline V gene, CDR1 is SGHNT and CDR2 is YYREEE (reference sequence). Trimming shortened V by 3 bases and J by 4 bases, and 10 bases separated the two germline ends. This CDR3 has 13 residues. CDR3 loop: CASSWDRRETQYF. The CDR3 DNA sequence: TGTGCCAGCAGCTGGGACCGGAGAGAGACCCAGTACTTC.

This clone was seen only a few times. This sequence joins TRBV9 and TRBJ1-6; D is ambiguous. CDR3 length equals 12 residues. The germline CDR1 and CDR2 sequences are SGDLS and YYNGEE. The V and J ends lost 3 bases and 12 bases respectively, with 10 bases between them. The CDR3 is CASSGEFGPLHF. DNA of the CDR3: TGTGCCAGCAGCGGAGAATTTGGACCCCTCCACTTT.

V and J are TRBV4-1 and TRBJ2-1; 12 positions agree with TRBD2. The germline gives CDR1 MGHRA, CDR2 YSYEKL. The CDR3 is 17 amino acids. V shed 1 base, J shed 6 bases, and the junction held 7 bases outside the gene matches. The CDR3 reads CASSQGLAGGPANEQFF. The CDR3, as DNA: TGCGCCAGCAGCCAAGGGCTAGCGGGGGGGCCAGCCAATGAGCAGTTCTTC.